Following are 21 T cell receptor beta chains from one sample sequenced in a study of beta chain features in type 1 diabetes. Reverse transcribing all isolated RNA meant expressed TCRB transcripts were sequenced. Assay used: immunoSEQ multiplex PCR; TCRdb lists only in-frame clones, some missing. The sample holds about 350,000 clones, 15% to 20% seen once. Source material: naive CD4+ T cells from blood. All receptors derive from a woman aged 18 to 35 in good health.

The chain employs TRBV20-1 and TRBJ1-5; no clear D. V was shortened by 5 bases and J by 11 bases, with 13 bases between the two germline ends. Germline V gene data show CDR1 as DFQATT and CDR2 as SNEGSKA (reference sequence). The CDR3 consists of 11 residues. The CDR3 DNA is TGCAGTGCTCGGGAGCGGAGGGCCCAGCATTTT. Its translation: CSARERRAQHF.

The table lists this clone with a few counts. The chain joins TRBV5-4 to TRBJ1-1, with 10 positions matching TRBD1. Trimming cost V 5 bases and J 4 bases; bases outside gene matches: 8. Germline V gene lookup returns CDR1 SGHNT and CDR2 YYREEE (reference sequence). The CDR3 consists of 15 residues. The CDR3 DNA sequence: TGTGCCAGCAGGAGGGGACAGGGGAAGACCACTGAAGCTTTCTTT. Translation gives CASRRGQGKTTEAFF.

The CDR3 protein is CASSVQGGNEQFF. The CDR3 nucleotides read TGTGCCAGCAGTGTACAGGGGGGCAATGAGCAGTTCTTC. This chain uses TRBV6-1 with TRBJ2-1; 8 bases align to TRBD1. The CDR3 totals 13 residues. The ends lost 4 bases at V and 6 bases at J; junction bases unmatched: 2. Germline CDR1 reads MNHNS; CDR2 reads SASEGT.

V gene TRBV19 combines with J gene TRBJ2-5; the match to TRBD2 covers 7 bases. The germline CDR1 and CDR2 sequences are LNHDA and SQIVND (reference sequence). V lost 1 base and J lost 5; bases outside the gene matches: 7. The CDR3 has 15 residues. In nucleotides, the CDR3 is TGTGCCAGTAGTATAGTTGAGGCGGGAGAGGAGACCCAGTACTTC. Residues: CASSIVEAGEETQYF.

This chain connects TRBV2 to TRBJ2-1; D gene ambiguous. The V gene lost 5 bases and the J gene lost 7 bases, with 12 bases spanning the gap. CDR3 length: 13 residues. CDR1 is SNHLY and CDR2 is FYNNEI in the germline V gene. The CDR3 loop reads CASSPRQANEQFF. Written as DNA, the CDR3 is TGTGCCAGCAGTCCCCGCCAGGCGAATGAGCAGTTCTTC.

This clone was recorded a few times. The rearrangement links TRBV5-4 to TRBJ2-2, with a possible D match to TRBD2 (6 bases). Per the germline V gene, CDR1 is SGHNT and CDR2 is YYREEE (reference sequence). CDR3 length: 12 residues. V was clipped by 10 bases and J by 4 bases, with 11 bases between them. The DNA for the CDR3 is TGTGCCTCTCGGGGACTCACCGGGGAGCTGTTTTTT. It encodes CASRGLTGELFF.

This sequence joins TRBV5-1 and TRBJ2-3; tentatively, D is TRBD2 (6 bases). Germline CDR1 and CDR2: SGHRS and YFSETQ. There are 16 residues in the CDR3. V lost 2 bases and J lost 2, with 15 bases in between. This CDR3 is CASSFGIAELTDTQYF. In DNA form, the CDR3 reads TGCGCCAGCAGCTTTGGGATAGCGGAACTCACAGATACGCAGTATTTT.

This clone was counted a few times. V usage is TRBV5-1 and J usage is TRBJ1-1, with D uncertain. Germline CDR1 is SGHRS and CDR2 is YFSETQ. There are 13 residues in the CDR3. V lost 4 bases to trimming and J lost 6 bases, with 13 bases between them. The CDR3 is CASSTPGEPEAFF. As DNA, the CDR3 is TGCGCCAGCAGCACCCCTGGGGAGCCTGAAGCTTTCTTT.

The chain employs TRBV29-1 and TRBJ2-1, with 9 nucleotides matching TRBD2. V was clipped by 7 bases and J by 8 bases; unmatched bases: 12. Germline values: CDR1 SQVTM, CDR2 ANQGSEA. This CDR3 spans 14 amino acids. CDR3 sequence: CSGRSQRGAYEQFF. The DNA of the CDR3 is TGCAGCGGGAGGAGCCAGCGGGGGGCGTATGAGCAGTTCTTC.

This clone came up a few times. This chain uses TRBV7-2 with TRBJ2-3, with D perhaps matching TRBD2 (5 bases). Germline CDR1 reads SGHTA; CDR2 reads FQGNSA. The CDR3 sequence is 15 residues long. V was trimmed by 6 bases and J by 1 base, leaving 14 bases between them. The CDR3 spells CASRARAVGTDTQYF. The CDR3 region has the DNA TGTGCCAGCAGGGCAAGAGCGGTCGGCACAGATACGCAGTATTTT.

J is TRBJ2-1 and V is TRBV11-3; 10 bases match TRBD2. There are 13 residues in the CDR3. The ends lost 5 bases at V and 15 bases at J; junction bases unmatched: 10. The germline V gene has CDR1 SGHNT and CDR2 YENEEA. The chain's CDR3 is CASSETPSGSWFF. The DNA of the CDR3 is TGTGCCAGCAGCGAAACCCCTAGCGGGAGTTGGTTCTTC.

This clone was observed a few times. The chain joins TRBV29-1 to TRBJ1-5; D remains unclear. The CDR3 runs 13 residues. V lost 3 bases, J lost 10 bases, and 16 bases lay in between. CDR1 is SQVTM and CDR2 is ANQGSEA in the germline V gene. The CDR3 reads CSVEDTGGPPQHF. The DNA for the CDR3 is TGCAGCGTTGAGGATACCGGCGGGCCCCCCCAGCATTTT.

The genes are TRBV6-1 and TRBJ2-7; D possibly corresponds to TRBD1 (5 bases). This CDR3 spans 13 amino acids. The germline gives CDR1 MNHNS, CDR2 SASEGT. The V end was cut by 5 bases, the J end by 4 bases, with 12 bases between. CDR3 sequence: CASSTGVIYEQYF. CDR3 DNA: TGTGCCAGCAGTACAGGCGTGATATACGAGCAGTACTTC.

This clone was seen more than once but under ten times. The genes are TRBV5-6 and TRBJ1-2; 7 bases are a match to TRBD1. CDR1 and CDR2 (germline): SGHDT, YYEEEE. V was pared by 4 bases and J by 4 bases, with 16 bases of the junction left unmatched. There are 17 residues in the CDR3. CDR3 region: CASSHTSPGQSRYGYTF. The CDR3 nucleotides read TGTGCCAGCAGCCATACCTCTCCGGGACAGAGCCGCTATGGCTACACCTTC.

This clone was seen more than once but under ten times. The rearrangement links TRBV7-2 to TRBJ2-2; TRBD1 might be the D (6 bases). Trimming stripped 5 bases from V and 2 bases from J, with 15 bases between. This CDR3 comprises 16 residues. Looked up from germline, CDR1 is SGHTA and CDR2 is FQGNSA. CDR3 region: CASSPRARGNTGELFF. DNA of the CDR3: TGTGCCAGCAGCCCACGGGCCAGGGGAAACACCGGGGAGCTGTTTTTT.

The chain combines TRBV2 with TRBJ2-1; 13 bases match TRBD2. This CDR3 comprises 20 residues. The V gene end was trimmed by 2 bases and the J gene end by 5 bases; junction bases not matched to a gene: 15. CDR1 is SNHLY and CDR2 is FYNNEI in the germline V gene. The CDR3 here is CASSEQPGLAGRGPHNEQFF. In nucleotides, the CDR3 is TGTGCCAGCAGTGAACAACCGGGACTAGCGGGGAGGGGTCCCCACAATGAGCAGTTCTTC.

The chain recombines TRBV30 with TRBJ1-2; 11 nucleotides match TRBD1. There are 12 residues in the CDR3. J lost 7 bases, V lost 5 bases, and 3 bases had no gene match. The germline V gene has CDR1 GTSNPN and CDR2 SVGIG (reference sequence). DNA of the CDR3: TGTGCCTGGGGGACAGGGGGTTTTGGCTACACCTTC. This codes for CAWGTGGFGYTF.

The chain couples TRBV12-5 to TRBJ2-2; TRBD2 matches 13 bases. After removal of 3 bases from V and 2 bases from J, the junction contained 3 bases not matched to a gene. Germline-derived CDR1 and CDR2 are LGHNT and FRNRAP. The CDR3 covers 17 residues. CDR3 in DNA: TGTGCTAGTGGTTTCCGACTAGCGGGGGGAAACACCGGGGAGCTGTTTTTT. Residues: CASGFRLAGGNTGELFF.

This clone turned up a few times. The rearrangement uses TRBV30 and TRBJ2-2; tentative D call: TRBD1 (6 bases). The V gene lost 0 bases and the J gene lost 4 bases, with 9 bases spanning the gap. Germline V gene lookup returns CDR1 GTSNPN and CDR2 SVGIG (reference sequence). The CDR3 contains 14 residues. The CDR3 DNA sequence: TGTGCCTGGAGTGTGAAGGGGGTCACCGGGGAGCTGTTTTTT. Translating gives CAWSVKGVTGELFF.

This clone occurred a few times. The CDR3 nucleotides are TGTGCCTGGAGTAAATCAGGGGATGGCGAGTACTTC. This translates into CAWSKSGDGEYF. This chain connects TRBV30 to TRBJ2-7, with D possibly TRBD1 on 6 matching bases. Germline lookup yields CDR1 GTSNPN and CDR2 SVGIG (reference sequence). This CDR3 has 12 residues. Trimming took off 2 bases at V and 11 bases at J, with 16 bases between the two ends.

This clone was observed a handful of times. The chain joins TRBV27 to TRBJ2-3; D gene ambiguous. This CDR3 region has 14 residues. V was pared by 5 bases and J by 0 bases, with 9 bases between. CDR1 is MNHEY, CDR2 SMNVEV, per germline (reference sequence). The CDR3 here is CASSPRVSTDTQYF. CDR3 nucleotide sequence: TGTGCCAGCAGTCCCCGGGTTAGCACAGATACGCAGTATTTT.